Shown below are 23 T cell receptor beta chains from a single sample sequenced in a study of blood T cell repertoires in COVID-19. Method: immunoSEQ multiplex PCR; TCRdb's copy keeps in-frame clones and lacks some. The repertoire holds approximately 310,000 clones, with under 90% as singletons. The sequenced material came from PBMCs or T cells enriched from blood (not recorded which). The receptors originated from a man aged 60-69 years who had recovered from COVID-19.

This rearrangement joins TRBV7-9 to TRBJ1-4; D gene ambiguous. CDR1 is SEHNR and CDR2 is FQNEAQ in the germline V gene (reference sequence). V lost 5 bases, J lost 6 bases, and 13 bases lay in between. The CDR3 is 14 residues long. CDR3 protein: CASSPPVPYEKLFF. CDR3 in DNA: TGTGCCAGCAGCCCGCCGGTCCCCTATGAAAAACTGTTTTTT.

The V call is TRBV28, the J call TRBJ2-7; D unresolved. Germline loops: CDR1 MDHEN, CDR2 SYDVKM. The CDR3 is made up of 13 amino acids. V was clipped by 5 bases and J by 5 bases, with 13 bases between them. The CDR3 region is CASSRGSGNEQYF. In DNA form, the CDR3 reads TGTGCCAGCAGTCGCGGTAGTGGCAACGAGCAGTACTTC. Full variable domain (missing parts from reference TRBV28 and TRBJ2-7): DVKVTQSSRYLVKRTGEKVFLECVQDMDHENMFWYRQDPGLGLRLIYFSYDVKMKEKGDIPEGYSVSREKKERFSLILESASTNQTSMYLCASSRGSGNEQYFGPGTRLTVT.

J is TRBJ1-3 and V is TRBV28, with a possible D match to TRBD1 (6 bases). This CDR3 is built from 14 residues. Between the trimmed V and J ends, which lost 8 bases and 0 bases, there was a span of 11 bases. The germline V gene encodes CDR1 MDHEN and CDR2 SYDVKM. The CDR3 sequence: CASCTGTSGNTIYF. The CDR3 DNA reads TGTGCCAGCTGCACAGGGACCTCTGGAAACACCATATATTTT.

The rearrangement uses TRBV5-4 and TRBJ1-6; possible D gene TRBD1, 6 bases. The germline V and J ends were trimmed by 4 bases and 7 bases, with 18 bases remaining between them. CDR1 is SGHNT and CDR2 is YYREEE in the germline V gene (reference sequence). The CDR3 loop spans 16 amino acids. The CDR3 coding sequence is TGTGCCAGCAGCAATGGGGGGGGCGGTCAAAATTCACCCCTCCACTTT. It yields the protein CASSNGGGGQNSPLHF.

J is TRBJ2-7 and V is TRBV2; TRBD2 matches 7 bases. V lost 4 bases and J lost 0; bases outside the gene matches: 6. Germline CDR1 reads SNHLY; CDR2 reads FYNNEI. This CDR3 contains 15 residues. The CDR3 loop reads CASSGLAVSSYEQYF. The CDR3 nucleotides read TGTGCCAGCAGTGGGCTAGCGGTGAGCTCCTACGAGCAGTACTTC.

This chain connects TRBV28 to TRBJ2-5, with 8 bases aligning to TRBD1. CDR3 length: 13 residues. Per the germline V gene, CDR1 is MDHEN and CDR2 is SYDVKM. Trimming removed 10 bases from V and 5 bases from J; junction bases left unmatched: 9. The CDR3 is CATQRQGLETQYF. In DNA, the CDR3 is TGTGCCACCCAGAGACAGGGGCTGGAGACCCAGTACTTC.

V and J are TRBV5-8 and TRBJ2-1, with D possibly TRBD2 on 6 matching bases. The CDR3 is 15 amino acids. The ends were cut back, 3 bases at V and 2 bases at J, with 12 bases in the middle. The germline V gene has CDR1 SGHTS and CDR2 YDEGEE. CDR3 nucleotides: TGTGCCAGCAGCTCGCCTAGCGCGCCCTACAATGAGCAGTTCTTC. Translation gives CASSSPSAPYNEQFF.

The chain employs TRBV2 and TRBJ2-5, with 9 bases fitting TRBD1. This CDR3 spans 14 amino acids. V lost 10 bases to trimming and J lost 2 bases; unmatched junction nucleotides: 8. From germline, CDR1 is SNHLY and CDR2 FYNNEI. CDR3 loop: CATRDREIQETQYF. In DNA, the CDR3 is TGTGCCACACGGGACAGGGAGATTCAAGAGACCCAGTACTTC.

This clone has only one observation. V usage is TRBV7-2 and J usage is TRBJ1-1, with D uncertain. The CDR3 runs to 14 residues. V lost 5 bases, J lost 1 base, and 11 bases lay in between. Per germline, CDR1 SGHTA and CDR2 FQGNSA. The CDR3 is CASSALAGNTEAFF. DNA of the CDR3: TGTGCCAGCAGCGCCCTGGCAGGGAACACTGAAGCTTTCTTT.

The chain joins TRBV3-1 (or the pseudogene TRBV3-2) to TRBJ1-5; 8 bases line up with TRBD1. Germline-derived CDR1 and CDR2 are LGHDT and YNNKEL (reference sequence). The CDR3 runs to 15 residues. With V trimmed by 1 base and J by 4 bases, 3 bases remained unmatched. The CDR3 loop is CASSQGDRQNQPQHF. Here the CDR3 DNA reads TGTGCCAGCAGCCAAGGGGACAGGCAAAATCAGCCCCAGCATTTT.

This chain joins TRBV7-6 and TRBJ2-3; perhaps TRBD2 as D (6 bases). This CDR3 region has 16 residues. CDR1 and CDR2 (germline): SGHVS, FNYEAQ. V gave up 5 bases and J gave up 2 bases, with 17 bases separating them. As DNA, the CDR3 is TGTGCCAGCAGCCCCCGTTTGCCTAGCGACACAGATACGCAGTATTTT. Translated: CASSPRLPSDTDTQYF.

This chain uses TRBV7-9 with TRBJ2-5; 7 positions match TRBD1. The CDR3 is made up of 14 amino acids. The ends lost 4 bases at V and 0 bases at J; junction bases unmatched: 2. The V gene's germline CDR1 is SEHNR and CDR2 FQNEAQ (reference sequence). The CDR3: CASSYGQDQETQYF. In nucleotides, the CDR3 is TGTGCCAGCAGCTACGGACAGGACCAAGAGACCCAGTACTTC.

J is TRBJ2-7 and V is TRBV28; 7 bases agree with TRBD1. The germline gives CDR1 MDHEN, CDR2 SYDVKM. J was trimmed by 4 bases and V by 4 bases; bases with no gene match: 13. CDR3 size: 16 residues. This CDR3 is CASSSLPSTGIYEQYF. CDR3 DNA: TGTGCCAGCAGTTCTTTGCCATCGACAGGGATTTACGAGCAGTACTTC.

The rearrangement joins TRBV7-2 to TRBJ2-7, with 8 positions matching TRBD1. Germline V CDR1 and CDR2: SGHTA, FQGNSA. J lost 6 bases, V lost 4 bases, and 11 bases had no gene match. This CDR3 has 15 residues. CDR3 loop: CASSSLTGAQSEQYF. The CDR3, as DNA: TGTGCCAGCAGCTCTCTGACAGGGGCCCAGAGCGAGCAGTACTTC.

This chain joins TRBV28 and TRBJ1-5, with D hard to call. The germline V and J ends were trimmed by 2 bases and 11 bases, with 13 bases remaining between them. Germline values: CDR1 MDHEN, CDR2 SYDVKM. CDR3 size: 13 residues. The CDR3 sequence is CASSLGVSRAQHF. DNA of the CDR3: TGTGCCAGCAGTTTAGGTGTTTCGAGGGCCCAGCATTTT.

This clone came up once. The V and J genes are TRBV6-5 and TRBJ2-5; a possible D gene is TRBD2 (6 bases). The V end was cut by 5 bases, the J end by 1 base, with 8 bases between. CDR3 length: 13 amino acids. Germline V gene data show CDR1 as MNHEY and CDR2 as SVGAGI. CDR3 in amino acids: CASSRGSQETQYF. The CDR3 coding sequence is TGTGCCAGCAGTCGGGGGTCCCAAGAGACCCAGTACTTC.

The chain employs TRBV30 and TRBJ1-1; D gene uncertain. This CDR3 contains 15 residues. The germline V gene has CDR1 GTSNPN and CDR2 SVGIG (reference sequence). Trimming removed 2 bases at V and 3 bases at J, with 16 bases between. The CDR3 DNA reads as TGTGCCTGGAGTAAGGGCGGAGGTCTGGACACTGAAGCTTTCTTT. As protein: CAWSKGGGLDTEAFF.

The rearrangement links TRBV19 to TRBJ1-5; D is perhaps TRBD1 (5 bases). V lost 6 bases and J lost 3, with 15 bases in between. The germline CDR1 and CDR2 sequences are LNHDA and SQIVND (reference sequence). The CDR3 is 15 residues long. CDR3 in amino acids: CASSLHRGHNQPQHF. For the CDR3, the DNA is TGTGCCAGTAGCCTGCACAGAGGACACAATCAGCCCCAGCATTTT.

The chain carries TRBV28 and TRBJ2-1; 12 nucleotides align to TRBD2. From germline, CDR1 is MDHEN and CDR2 SYDVKM. The CDR3 spans 17 residues. V shed 5 bases, J shed 3 bases, and the junction held 8 bases outside the gene matches. The CDR3 DNA reads as TGTGCCAGCAGTCCCGGACTAGCGGGACGGGTCTACAATGAGCAGTTCTTC. Amino acid sequence: CASSPGLAGRVYNEQFF.

This chain links TRBV5-1 with TRBJ1-1, with 7 positions matching TRBD1. V shed 4 bases, J shed 0 bases, and the junction held 12 bases outside the gene matches. This CDR3 spans 17 amino acids. Germline CDR1 and CDR2: SGHRS and YFSETQ. The CDR3 region has the DNA TGCGCCAGCAGCGTCTACAGGGGACGAGAGATGAACACTGAAGCTTTCTTT. Its protein product is CASSVYRGREMNTEAFF.

CDR3 coding DNA: TGTGCCAGCAGCTTAGAATCTTCCTACAATGAGCAGTTCTTC. This codes for CASSLESSYNEQFF. This rearrangement joins TRBV9 to TRBJ2-1; D call uncertain. Germline CDR1 SGDLS, CDR2 YYNGEE. The CDR3 is 14 amino acids. V was cut by 4 bases and J by 1 base, with 9 bases left in between.

The V call is TRBV19, the J call TRBJ1-1, with D perhaps TRBD1 (6 bases). The V end lost 2 bases, the J end lost 0 bases, and 7 bases lay between the germline ends. Germline V gene sequence: CDR1 LNHDA, CDR2 SQIVND (reference sequence). This CDR3 comprises 14 residues. In DNA form, the CDR3 reads TGTGCCAGTAGTATACAGGGGTTGAACACTGAAGCTTTCTTT. Encoded protein: CASSIQGLNTEAFF. The variable domain in full, with the rest retrieved from reference TRBV19 and TRBJ1-1, is DGGITQSPKYLFRKEGQNVTLSCEQNLNHDAMYWYRQDPGQGLRLIYYSQIVNDFQKGDIAEGYSVSREKKESFPLTVTSAQKNPTAFYLCASSIQGLNTEAFFGQGTRLTVV.

The chain has TRBV29-1 and TRBJ2-1; D may be TRBD2 (6 bases). The CDR3 has 15 amino acids. Germline CDR1 SQVTM, CDR2 ANQGSEA. Trimming stripped 2 bases from V and 4 bases from J, with 15 bases between. The CDR3 protein is CSVERWRDWYNEQFF. The CDR3 DNA reads TGCAGCGTTGAAAGGTGGCGGGATTGGTACAATGAGCAGTTCTTC.